A single sample gave rise to the 18 T cell receptor beta chains below, sequenced in a study of shared clonotypes between healthy human individuals (dated by TCRdb to about 2020). The method was the immunoSEQ multiplex PCR assay. In TCRdb, the immuneACCESS table is reduced to in-frame sequences with V and J assigned. These tables do not hold every clone; where another copy was compared, an unresolved V gene accounts for under half, and the others remain unexplained. Across this sample there are about 380,000 clones, with about 96% seen only once. Of the sample, more than 0.3% falls within the top ten clones. Input material: memory CD8+ T cells sorted from blood. The sample's cell subset or site, from its label and the paper: CD45RO+ cells pooled with CCR7-negative TemRA cells. These receptors all stem from a man aged 25 to 40 in good health.

The genes are TRBV7-2 and TRBJ2-7; the match to TRBD2 covers 14 bases. Germline V gene data show CDR1 as SGHTA and CDR2 as FQGNSA. The CDR3 runs 17 residues. After removal of 4 bases from V and 1 base from J, the junction contained 6 bases not matched to a gene. In DNA form, the CDR3 reads TGTGCCAGCAGCTATATCGGGACTAGCGGGGGATCCTACGAGCAGTACTTC. Encoded protein: CASSYIGTSGGSYEQYF.

The rearrangement links TRBV15 to TRBJ1-1; D may be TRBD1 (5 bases). The germline CDR1 and CDR2 sequences are LNHNV and YYDKDF (reference sequence). The CDR3 extends over 16 amino acids. V was cut by 4 bases and J by 2 bases, with 17 bases left in between. CDR3 in amino acids: CATSKRGEGRNTEAFF. As DNA, the CDR3 is TGTGCCACCAGCAAACGAGGGGAGGGAAGAAACACTGAAGCTTTCTTT.

V is TRBV30 and J is TRBJ2-3; D is unresolved. Germline values: CDR1 GTSNPN, CDR2 SVGIG (reference sequence). The CDR3 covers 14 residues. Trimming took 5 bases from V and 1 from J, leaving 13 bases between them. The CDR3 region is CAWAIKKGTDTQYF. The CDR3 nucleotides are TGTGCCTGGGCGATTAAAAAAGGCACAGATACGCAGTATTTT.

The chain employs TRBV5-1 and TRBJ2-7, with D possibly being TRBD1 (6 bases). With 0 bases removed from V and 1 base from J, the gap between germline ends came to 8 bases. CDR3 size: 14 residues. Germline values: CDR1 SGHRS, CDR2 YFSETQ. CDR3 coding DNA: TGCGCCAGCAGCTTGGCCGGGACATCCTACGAGCAGTACTTC. This codes for CASSLAGTSYEQYF.

This chain links TRBV19 with TRBJ2-6, with 7 nucleotides matching TRBD2. Germline V gene lookup returns CDR1 LNHDA and CDR2 SQIVND (reference sequence). The CDR3 loop spans 16 amino acids. The ends lost 3 bases at V and 4 bases at J; junction bases unmatched: 6. CDR3 amino acids: CASSIPTSVGANVLTF. Here the CDR3 DNA reads TGTGCCAGTAGTATCCCAACTAGCGTCGGGGCCAACGTCCTGACTTTC.

This clone was observed a single time. A read error may produce the germline difference seen at one junction end. The chain recombines TRBV5-6 with TRBJ2-1; 7 nucleotides align to TRBD2. CDR1 and CDR2 from the germline V gene are SGHDT and YYEEEE. The CDR3 totals 16 residues. As DNA, the CDR3 is TGTGCCAGCAGCTGGTGGTCGCGTCTAGCGGCTAATGGGCAGTTCTTC. It is translated as CASSWWSRLAANGQFF.

This rearrangement joins TRBV28 to TRBJ2-1; TRBD2 aligns across 7 bases. The CDR3 runs 14 residues. V was pared by 5 bases and J by 8 bases, with 9 bases of the junction left unmatched. The V gene's germline CDR1 is MDHEN and CDR2 SYDVKM. As DNA, the CDR3 is TGTGCCAGCAGTCGCCGGGACTACCTCCATGAGCAGTTCTTC. Translation gives CASSRRDYLHEQFF.

The rearrangement joins TRBV28 to TRBJ2-3; TRBD2 matches 11 bases. The J segment lost 2 bases and the V segment lost 5 bases, leaving 12 bases of the junction unmatched. CDR1 and CDR2 (germline): MDHEN, SYDVKM. CDR3 length: 18 residues. The CDR3 coding sequence is TGTGCCAGCAGTAGGACTAGCGGGCTTTTACAACTCACAGATACGCAGTATTTT. Its translation is CASSRTSGLLQLTDTQYF.

This chain joins TRBV10-2 and TRBJ1-1; tentatively, D is TRBD1 (5 bases). The length of the CDR3 is 13 residues. Germline V gene sequence: CDR1 WSHSY, CDR2 SAAADI. Trimming took off 7 bases at V and 1 base at J, with 10 bases between the two ends. The CDR3 loop is CASTRGQNTEAFF. The CDR3 nucleotides read TGCGCCAGCACCCGGGGCCAGAACACTGAAGCTTTCTTT.

This clone was counted a single time. V usage is TRBV5-4 and J usage is TRBJ1-3, with 8 positions matching TRBD1. This CDR3 contains 16 residues. With 0 bases clipped from V and 1 base from J, the junction kept 3 bases outside the gene matches. CDR1 is SGHNT and CDR2 is YYREEE in the germline V gene (reference sequence). The CDR3 is CASSLGTGLSGNTIYF. CDR3 sequence (DNA): TGTGCCAGCAGCTTGGGGACAGGGTTATCTGGAAACACCATATATTTT. The whole variable domain, filled in from reference TRBV5-4 and TRBJ1-3, reads ETGVTQSPTHLIKTRGQQVTLRCSSQSGHNTVSWYQQALGQGPQFIFQYYREEENGRGNFPPRFSGLQFPNYSSELNVNALELDDSALYLCASSLGTGLSGNTIYFGEGSWLTVV.

The chain uses TRBV2 and TRBJ2-5, with D possibly matching TRBD2 (5 bases). The germline V gene has CDR1 SNHLY and CDR2 FYNNEI. V was clipped by 5 bases and J by 4 bases, with 8 bases between them. There are 12 residues in the CDR3. This CDR3 is CASSTRGETQYF. The CDR3 bases are TGTGCCAGCAGTACTCGGGGAGAGACCCAGTACTTC.

The CDR3 loop is CASSLGVQRRPYEQYF. As DNA, the CDR3 is TGTGCCAGCAGTTTGGGGGTACAGCGGAGACCCTACGAGCAGTACTTC. The rearrangement links TRBV28 to TRBJ2-7; the D call may be TRBD1 or TRBD2 (5 bases each). Trimming stripped 3 bases from V and 2 bases from J, with 17 bases between. There are 16 residues in the CDR3. Germline lookup yields CDR1 MDHEN and CDR2 SYDVKM. Looking up the rest from reference TRBV28 and TRBJ2-7 gives the full variable domain: DVKVTQSSRYLVKRTGEKVFLECVQDMDHENMFWYRQDPGLGLRLIYFSYDVKMKEKGDIPEGYSVSREKKERFSLILESASTNQTSMYLCASSLGVQRRPYEQYFGPGTRLTVT.

V gene TRBV7-3 combines with J gene TRBJ2-2; the D is unclear. Germline values: CDR1 SGHTA, CDR2 FQGTGA. Trimming took 2 bases from V and 7 from J, leaving 14 bases between them. This CDR3 contains 15 residues. CDR3: CASSLYGRSGGELFF. In nucleotides, the CDR3 is TGTGCCAGCAGCTTATACGGTCGGAGTGGCGGGGAGCTGTTTTTT. The entire variable domain, with the rest obtained from reference TRBV7-3 and TRBJ2-2, is as follows: GAGVSQTPSNKVTEKGKYVELRCDPISGHTALYWYRQSLGQGPEFLIYFQGTGAADDSGLPNDRFFAVRPEGSVSTLKIQRTERGDSAVYLCASSLYGRSGGELFFGEGSRLTVL.

The CDR3 region is CASSLVGAGELFF. CDR3 sequence (DNA): TGTGCCAGCAGCTTAGTGGGAGCCGGGGAGCTGTTTTTT. The chain carries TRBV7-9 and TRBJ2-2; D might be TRBD2 (5 bases). With 1 base removed from V and 6 bases from J, the gap between germline ends came to 6 bases. This CDR3 spans 13 amino acids. Germline values: CDR1 SEHNR, CDR2 FQNEAQ (reference sequence).

J is TRBJ1-3 and V is TRBV7-2; a possible D gene is TRBD1 (5 bases). From germline, CDR1 is SGHTA and CDR2 FQGNSA. CDR3 length: 13 amino acids. Trimming took off 4 bases at V and 5 bases at J, with 9 bases between the two ends. CDR3 protein: CASSSRERNTIYF. The CDR3 DNA reads TGTGCCAGCAGCTCCAGGGAAAGAAACACCATATATTTT.

The chain links TRBV6-1 to TRBJ2-7; TRBD1 matches at 8 bases. Looked up from germline, CDR1 is MNHNS and CDR2 is SASEGT. This CDR3 is built from 14 residues. V was clipped by 6 bases and J by 2 bases; unmatched bases: 6. CDR3 loop: CASSAGTGPYEQYF. As DNA, the CDR3 is TGTGCCAGCAGCGCCGGGACAGGCCCCTACGAGCAGTACTTC.

This chain connects TRBV10-2 to TRBJ1-2, with 9 bases identical to TRBD1. V lost 3 bases to trimming and J lost 8 bases; unmatched junction nucleotides: 7. The CDR3 totals 14 residues. From germline, CDR1 is WSHSY and CDR2 SAAADI. Here the CDR3 reads CASSDRLDRGGYTF. CDR3 bases: TGCGCCAGCAGTGATAGATTGGACAGGGGAGGCTACACCTTC.

J is TRBJ2-3 and V is TRBV7-2, with TRBD2 matching 10 bases. This CDR3 contains 16 residues. The germline V gene has CDR1 SGHTA and CDR2 FQGNSA. V lost 5 bases, J lost 4 bases, and 9 bases stayed unmatched. This CDR3 reads CASSLSGRRGPDTQYF. The CDR3 DNA follows: TGTGCCAGCAGCCTTAGCGGGAGGAGGGGTCCAGATACGCAGTATTTT.